The rows below give T cell receptor beta chains drawn from one sample of a study of shared clonotypes between healthy human individuals. The repertoire was sequenced with immunoSEQ multiplex PCR; TCRdb's copy has only in-frame clones and lacks some. The profile covers 2.3 million or so clones, with more than 80% appearing a single time and about 0.39% taken by the ten largest. The sample comprised naive CD4+ T cells from PBMCs. These receptor sequences come from a man between 18 and 35 years old in good health. Some clones in this sample may be carry-over from other donors' samples. Each CDR3 is given with its conserved first and last residue. The order of the fields is clone size, J gene, V gene, D gene, CDR3 protein, CDR3 DNA. A D gene is named only where the DNA matches it firmly. Some rows have no size entry. The others give once, few or many, or a class for an expanded clone.

- | TRBJ1-3 | TRBV18 | - | CASSPEGGLRSGNTIYF | TGTGCCAGCTCTCCCGAGGGAGGATTGCGCTCTGGAAACACCATATATTTT
- | TRBJ1-2 | TRBV4-1 | - | CASSQDLTGQSVYGYTF | TGCGCCAGCAGCCAAGATTTAACAGGGCAATCTGTTTATGGCTACACCTTC
- | TRBJ1-5 | TRBV27 | - | CASSLRGGGRRTQPQHF | TGTGCCAGCAGTTTAAGAGGAGGAGGGAGGAGAACTCAGCCCCAGCATTTT
- | TRBJ2-5 | TRBV5-6 | - | CASTGRLSLLRETQYF | TGTGCCAGCACGGGCCGACTATCTTTGCTTAGAGAGACCCAGTACTTC
- | TRBJ2-5 | TRBV7-9 | TRBD1 | CASSSGQADQETQYF | TGTGCCAGCAGCTCCGGACAGGCCGACCAAGAGACCCAGTACTTC
- | TRBJ1-2 | TRBV15 | TRBD1 | CATSRDRTFNYGYTF | TGTGCCACCAGCAGGGACAGGACCTTTAACTATGGCTACACCTTC
- | TRBJ2-7 | TRBV7-8 | - | CASSLEAGEVYEQYF | TGTGCCAGCAGCTTAGAGGCAGGAGAAGTCTACGAGCAGTACTTC
few | TRBJ1-3 | TRBV28 | - | CASSTTGSAIYF | TGTGCCAGCAGCACCACAGGGTCCGCAATATATTTT
- | TRBJ1-2 | TRBV7-9 | - | CASSLEQGYGYTF | TGTGCCAGCAGCCTTGAACAGGGCTATGGCTACACCTTC
- | TRBJ2-5 | TRBV11-1 | TRBD2 | CASTPGTIAGETQYF | TGTGCCAGCACACCCGGGACCATAGCGGGGGAGACCCAGTACTTC
- | TRBJ1-4 | TRBV9 | - | CASSVGTGIEKLFF | TGTGCCAGCAGCGTAGGAACAGGGATTGAAAAACTGTTTTTT
- | TRBJ2-7 | TRBV19 | - | CASSPGTYFHEQYF | TGTGCCTCCAGTCCCGGGACATATTTCCACGAGCAGTACTTC
- | TRBJ2-3 | TRBV20-1 | - | CSADYWGTQYF | TGCAGTGCTGACTACTGGGGTACGCAGTATTTT
- | TRBJ2-3 | TRBV11-2 | TRBD2 | CASSLASSGRALDTQYF | TGTGCCAGCAGCTTAGCGTCTAGCGGGAGGGCCCTGGATACGCAGTATTTT
- | TRBJ2-1 | TRBV2 | TRBD1 | CASNRDRNNEQFF | TGTGCCAGTAATAGGGACAGAAACAATGAGCAGTTCTTC
- | TRBJ1-5 | TRBV18 | - | CASSLQDSNQPQHF | TGTGCCAGCTCACTACAGGATAGCAATCAGCCCCAGCATTTT
- | TRBJ2-3 | TRBV5-4 | - | CASSLANPGAYSDTQYF | TGTGCCAGCAGCTTGGCCAACCCAGGGGCGTATTCAGATACGCAGTATTTT
- | TRBJ2-3 | TRBV11-2 | - | CASRDDARGGADTQYF | TGTGCCAGCAGGGATGATGCCAGGGGTGGCGCAGATACGCAGTATTTT
- | TRBJ1-3 | TRBV11-2 | TRBD1 | CASSPRQGRSSSGNTIYF | TGTGCCAGCAGCCCGCGACAGGGCCGTTCCTCATCTGGAAACACCATATATTTT
- | TRBJ2-1 | TRBV14 | - | CASSQDPLISYNEQFF | TGTGCCAGCAGCCAAGATCCTTTAATCTCCTACAATGAGCAGTTCTTC
few | TRBJ1-1 | TRBV18 | TRBD1 | CASSLGQGSNTEAFF | TGTGCCAGCTCCCTCGGACAGGGGTCGAACACTGAAGCTTTCTTT
- | TRBJ2-7 | TRBV5-1 | - | CASSPSGDKYEQYF | TGCGCCAGCAGCCCCTCCGGGGACAAATACGAGCAGTACTTC
- | TRBJ2-7 | TRBV5-1 | - | CASSLGQAVAYEQYF | TGCGCCAGCAGCTTGGGGCAGGCGGTCGCCTACGAGCAGTACTTC
- | TRBJ2-1 | TRBV9 | TRBD2 | CASSVAGGPQAGQFF | TGTGCCAGCAGCGTAGCGGGAGGGCCCCAGGCCGGGCAGTTCTTC
- | TRBJ2-1 | TRBV5-1 | TRBD2 | CASSSTGTSGNEQFF | TGCGCCAGCAGCTCCACCGGGACTAGCGGAAATGAGCAGTTCTTC
- | TRBJ1-5 | TRBV27 | - | CASSRYSNQPQHF | TGTGCCAGCAGCAGGTATAGCAATCAGCCCCAGCATTTT
- | TRBJ2-7 | TRBV28 | - | CASSPWVPQSSYEQYF | TGTGCCAGCAGTCCTTGGGTACCACAGAGCTCCTACGAGCAGTACTTC
few | TRBJ2-2 | TRBV19 | - | CASRRTANTGELFF | TGTGCCAGTAGGAGAACAGCGAACACCGGGGAGCTGTTTTTT
- | TRBJ1-5 | TRBV2 | - | CASSGRTADQPQHF | TGTGCCAGCAGTGGACGGACTGCTGATCAGCCCCAGCATTTT
- | TRBJ2-7 | TRBV15 | TRBD1 | CATSRGQGTPYEQYF | TGTGCCACCAGCAGAGGACAGGGAACCCCCTACGAGCAGTACTTC
once | TRBJ2-3 | TRBV25-1 | TRBD2 | CASSVTLAGEEDTQYF | TGTGCCAGCAGTGTTACACTAGCGGGTGAGGAAGATACGCAGTATTTT
- | TRBJ2-6 | TRBV27 | TRBD1 | CASSPRQGRTNSGANVLTF | TGTGCCAGCAGTCCAAGACAGGGGCGGACGAACTCTGGGGCCAACGTCCTGACTTTC
few | TRBJ1-1 | TRBV7-9 | - | CASSLTANTEAFF | TGTGCCAGCAGCTTAACCGCGAACACTGAAGCTTTCTTT
- | TRBJ2-2 | TRBV28 | - | CASSLFPRGIGGELFF | TGTGCCAGCAGTTTATTTCCTAGAGGAATCGGCGGGGAGCTGTTTTTT
once | TRBJ2-2 | TRBV10-3 | TRBD1 | CAISESRGRPGELFF | TGTGCCATCAGTGAAAGCAGGGGGCGTCCCGGGGAGCTGTTTTTT
- | TRBJ2-3 | TRBV5-1 | - | CASSSTLRPTRTDTQYF | TGCGCCAGCAGCTCGACACTCCGACCAACACGCACAGATACGCAGTATTTT
- | TRBJ2-7 | TRBV6-5 | TRBD2 | CASSYSVAGGSYEQYF | TGTGCCAGCAGTTACTCTGTGGCGGGAGGCTCCTACGAGCAGTACTTC
- | TRBJ1-2 | TRBV28 | - | CASSSGGLNYGYTF | TGTGCCAGCAGTTCCGGGGGACTCAACTATGGCTACACCTTC
- | TRBJ1-2 | TRBV5-8 | - | CASSLADQGDYGYTF | TGTGCCAGCAGCTTGGCCGACCAGGGAGACTATGGCTACACCTTC
- | TRBJ2-3 | TRBV10-3 | - | CAISLRDSATDTQYF | TGTGCCATCAGCTTACGAGACTCTGCCACAGATACGCAGTATTTT
- | TRBJ1-2 | TRBV25-1 | - | CASSEQRDYGYTF | TGTGCCAGCAGTGAACAGCGAGACTATGGCTACACCTTC
- | TRBJ2-7 | TRBV4-3 | - | CASSQTWGRAHEQYF | TGCGCCAGCAGCCAGACCTGGGGCAGGGCTCACGAGCAGTACTTC